The present T cell receptor beta chain was sequenced within a study of naive and memory T cell subsets. Both TRBC1 and TRBC2 were covered by a beta constant-region primer of two equimolar oligonucleotides. TCRdb reprocessed the UMI-ligation and nested PCR reads via MiXCR and lists one record per CDR3 protein. The sample comprises under 100,000 distinct CDR3 sequences, roughly 7% of which are singletons, and 1.6% rests with the top ten. This clonotype appeared many times. V shed 3 bases and J shed 2 bases, with 8 bases lying between them. The germline V gene has CDR1 DFQATT and CDR2 SNEGSKA (reference sequence). This CDR3 comprises 14 residues.

The rearrangement joins TRBV20-1 to TRBJ1-6, with a possible D match to TRBD1 (5 bases). The sequencing input was central memory CD4+ T cells from blood. This TCR was sampled from a human donor in good health. CDR3 nucleotides: TGCAGTGCTAGGGGGGTCGCCTATAATTCACCCCTCCACTTT. Translated: CSARGVAYNSPLHF.